This T cell receptor beta chain came from a study of T cells in Graves' hyperthyroidism and ophthalmopathy. Concerning this clonotype: Its antigen is unknown.

Per germline, CDR1 MNHNS and CDR2 SASEGT. CDR3 length: 18 residues. V lost 7 bases to trimming and J lost 3 bases; unmatched junction nucleotides: 20. Graves' hyperthyroidism showing no ophthalmopathy progression within 18 months was considered stable. Subjects aged 18 to 65 presented with newly diagnosed hyperthyroidism of less than 2 months' duration. Overall study results and limits: In validation, the model predicted ophthalmopathy. These predictions came a median roughly 7.1 months before onset.

TCR beta CDR3 region amplification was performed from RNA transcripts. With the HTBI primer set, the TCR CDR3 went through a first round of RT-PCR. TCRdb redid the calling of the multiplex PCR reads with MiXCR, one entry per CDR3 protein. The repertoire consists of hundreds of thousands of distinct CDR3 sequences, with about 16% occurring once and the leading ten covering roughly 44%. This receptor was obtained from a man aged 40-55 years with Graves' hyperthyroidism. The sequenced material came from blood. The chain links TRBV6-1 to TRBJ2-7; the match to TRBD2 covers 8 bases. In DNA form, the CDR3 reads TGTGCCAGCACCTCAACGAGGATTAGCGGGATTCTATACTACGAGCAGTACTTC. Translation gives CASTSTRISGILYYEQYF.